This record concerns one T cell receptor beta chain sequence. Its antigen has not been determined. Base qualities are missing; no much larger clone stands one base away. The sample is drawn from a study of blood T cell repertoires in COVID-19 (dated by TCRdb to 2018 to 2020). The study in broad terms: Samples from collaborators originated in the United States, Italy and Spain and spanned both the acute and convalescent phases of COVID-19. The prospective study material was composed of cDNA or gDNA derived from T cells, B-cell-depleted T cells, or PBMCs. Deeply sampled blood TCRbeta repertoires from subjects exposed to, actively infected with, or recovered from COVID-19 were included in the dataset. A freely available public database, intended as a resource for researchers studying the immune response to SARS-CoV-2, is where the repertoires were released. The samples were drawn from two sources: the first 160 participants of the ongoing ImmuneRACE study, and 1,000 to 1,500 subjects contributed by 6 global collaborators. The sample metadata nearly always contained a de-identified subject ID, COVID-19 status, age in years and sex. Where available, HLA class I and class II types were obtained from metadata supplied by the sample provider rather than from assay-based typing. What the study reported, not specific to this receptor: The amount of clinical and demographic metadata varied by source and participant and was provided uncurated.

Samples from volunteer blood donors who had recovered from COVID-19 were contributed by a second Seattle source. Collaborating institutions collected whole blood in K2EDTA tubes following their own protocols. Collaborator samples were shipped for TCRbeta analysis as frozen whole blood, isolated PBMCs, or DNA extracted from either sample type. Via the germline V gene, CDR1 is ENHRY and CDR2 SYGVKD. The CDR3 runs 17 residues from the cysteine to the phenylalanine. Only CDR3 DNA remains: 51 bases, in frame from the first base. At the junction V is shortened by 3 bases and J by 0 bases, with 17 bases in between. TCRbeta CDR3 regions were amplified from genomic DNA by means of the immunoSEQ Assay, a bias-controlled multiplex PCR. The original methods were these. Within the assay, amplification of reference gene primers was used to estimate how many nucleated cells each sample contained. To quantify the absolute abundance of each unique TCRbeta CDR3 rearrangement, sequence reads were collapsed and filtered. For each sample, productive Simpson clonality was calculated by taking the square root of Simpson's diversity index across productive rearrangements. TCRdb took over this immuneACCESS table, retaining in-frame rearrangements with V and J assigned. Such tables are incomplete; in checked studies, under half of the missing clones stem from an unresolved V gene, and the remainder is unexplained. V and J calls plus clone size are reproduced from that table; the DNA served to infer D and trimming. Counted in this sample were 200,000 to 250,000 clones; approximately 90% of them appeared once. The ten largest clones represent roughly 2% of the sample.

The sequence came from a woman in her forties who had recovered from COVID-19. The chain is made from TRBV10-3 and TRBJ1-1, with TRBD1 tentatively as D gene (6 bases match). Sequencing used peripheral blood. The nucleotide sequence reads TGTGCCATCAGTGAAGTCGGCAGGGGCCTATTGAACACTGAAGCTTTCTTT. It is translated as CAISEVGRGLLNTEAFF.